This entry features one T cell receptor beta chain sequence. Its antigen is still unknown. Trimming removed 6 bases from V and 1 base from J, with 9 bases in between. CDR3 length: 13 amino acids. The germline V gene encodes CDR1 SNHLY and CDR2 FYNNEI. The authors made TCR beta libraries by quantitative 5'-RACE with molecular barcodes. Via MiXCR, TCRdb re-called the 5' RACE reads, giving one row per CDR3 protein. Of about 330,000 distinct CDR3 sequences in the sample, roughly 8% were seen once. The sample comes from a study of CD8 T cells in ankylosing spondylitis. Whole-study findings and limits: Made up of roughly 8 highly homologous variants, a TCR beta motif appeared characteristic of ankylosing spondylitis blood. Peripheral blood samples showed relatively rare disease-linked clones, and these clones were CD8+. Clones tied to disease were said to be significantly enriched in matched ankylosing spondylitis synovial fluid. Both synovial fluid and blood in reactive arthritis had previously been reported to carry some motif variants.

Sequencing was performed on blood, either unsorted or a sorted T cell fraction (not recorded which). This clonotype originated in a male donor with ankylosing spondylitis. This chain connects TRBV2 to TRBJ1-1, with D tentatively TRBD1 (5 bases). The CDR3 DNA is TGTGCCAGCAGCGTAGGACAGAACACTGAAGCTTTCTTT. Translation: CASSVGQNTEAFF.